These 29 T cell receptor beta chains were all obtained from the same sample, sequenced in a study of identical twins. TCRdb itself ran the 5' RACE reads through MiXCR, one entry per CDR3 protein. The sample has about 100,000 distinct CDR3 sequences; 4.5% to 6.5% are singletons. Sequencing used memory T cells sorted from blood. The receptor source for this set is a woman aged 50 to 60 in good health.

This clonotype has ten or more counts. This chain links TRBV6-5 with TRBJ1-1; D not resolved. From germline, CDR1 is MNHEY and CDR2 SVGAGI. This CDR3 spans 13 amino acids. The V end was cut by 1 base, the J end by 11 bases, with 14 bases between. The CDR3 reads CASSYLNPPAAFF. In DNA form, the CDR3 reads TGTGCCAGCAGTTACTTGAATCCTCCGGCGGCTTTCTTT.

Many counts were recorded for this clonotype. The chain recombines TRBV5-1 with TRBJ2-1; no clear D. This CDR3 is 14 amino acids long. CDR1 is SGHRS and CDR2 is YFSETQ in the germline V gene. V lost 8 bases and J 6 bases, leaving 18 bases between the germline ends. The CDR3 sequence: CASRPAEGLNEQFF. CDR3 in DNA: TGCGCCAGTAGACCAGCCGAAGGGCTCAATGAGCAGTTCTTC.

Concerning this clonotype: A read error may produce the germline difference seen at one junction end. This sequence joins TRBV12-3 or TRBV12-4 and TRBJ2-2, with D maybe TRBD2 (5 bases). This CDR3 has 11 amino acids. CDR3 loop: CASSHTGELFF. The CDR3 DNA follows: TGTGCCAGCAGTCATACCGGGGAGCTTTTTTTT.

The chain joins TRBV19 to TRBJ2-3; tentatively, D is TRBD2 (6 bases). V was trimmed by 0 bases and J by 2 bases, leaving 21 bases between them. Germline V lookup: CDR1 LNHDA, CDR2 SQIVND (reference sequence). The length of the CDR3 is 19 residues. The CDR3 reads CASSIEVSASATFTDTQYF. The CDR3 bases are TGTGCCAGTAGTATAGAGGTCTCCGCTAGCGCGACCTTCACAGATACGCAGTATTTT.

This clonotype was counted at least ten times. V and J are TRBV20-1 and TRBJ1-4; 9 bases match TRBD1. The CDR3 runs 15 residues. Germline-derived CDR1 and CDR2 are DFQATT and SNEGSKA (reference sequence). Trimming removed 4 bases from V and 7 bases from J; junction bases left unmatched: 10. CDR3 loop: CSANPTGTGREKLFF. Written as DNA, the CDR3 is TGCAGTGCTAACCCAACCGGGACAGGGCGTGAAAAACTGTTTTTT.

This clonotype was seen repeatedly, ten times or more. Here the CDR3 DNA reads TGTGCCAGCAGTTGGTCCCGGCGGGAAGCTTTCTTT. This gives the protein CASSWSRREAFF. This rearrangement joins TRBV6-2 or TRBV6-3 to TRBJ1-1; D remains unclear. The CDR3 consists of 12 residues. V shed 4 bases and J shed 8 bases, with 11 bases lying between them. CDR1 is MNHEY, CDR2 SVGEGT, per germline.

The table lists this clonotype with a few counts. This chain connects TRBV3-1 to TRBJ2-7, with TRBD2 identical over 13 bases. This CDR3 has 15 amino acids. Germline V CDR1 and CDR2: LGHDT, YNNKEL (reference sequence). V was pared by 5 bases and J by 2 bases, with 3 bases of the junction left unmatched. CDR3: CASSLGTSGAYEQYV. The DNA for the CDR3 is TGTGCCAGCAGCTTAGGGACTAGCGGGGCCTACGAGCAGTACGTC.

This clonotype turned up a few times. The chain's CDR3 is CASSWSGSEAFF. As DNA, the CDR3 is TGCGCCAGCAGCTGGTCTGGGTCTGAAGCTTTCTTT. This chain joins TRBV5-1 and TRBJ1-1; no clear D gene. V lost 3 bases and J lost 6, with 9 bases in between. The CDR3 runs to 12 residues. The germline CDR1 and CDR2 sequences are SGHRS and YFSETQ.

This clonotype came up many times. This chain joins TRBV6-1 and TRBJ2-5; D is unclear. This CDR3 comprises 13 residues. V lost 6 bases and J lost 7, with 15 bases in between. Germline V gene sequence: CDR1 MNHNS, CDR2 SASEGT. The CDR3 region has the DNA TGTGCCAGCAGCTCCGGCCCTAAGGGGACCCAGTACTTC. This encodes CASSSGPKGTQYF.

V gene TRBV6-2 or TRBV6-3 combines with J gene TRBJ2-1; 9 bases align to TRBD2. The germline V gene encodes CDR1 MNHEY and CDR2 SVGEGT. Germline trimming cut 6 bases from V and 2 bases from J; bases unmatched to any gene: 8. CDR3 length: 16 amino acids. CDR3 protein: CASSRMREGTYNEQFF. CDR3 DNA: TGTGCCAGCAGCCGGATGCGGGAGGGCACCTACAATGAGCAGTTCTTC.

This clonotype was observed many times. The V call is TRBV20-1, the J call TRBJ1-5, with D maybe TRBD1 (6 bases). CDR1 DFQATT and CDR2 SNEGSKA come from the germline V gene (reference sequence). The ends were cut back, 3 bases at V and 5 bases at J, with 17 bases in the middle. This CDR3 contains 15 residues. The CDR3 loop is CSARGWGGGHQPQHF. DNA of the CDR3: TGCAGTGCTAGGGGGTGGGGGGGCGGACATCAGCCCCAGCATTTT.

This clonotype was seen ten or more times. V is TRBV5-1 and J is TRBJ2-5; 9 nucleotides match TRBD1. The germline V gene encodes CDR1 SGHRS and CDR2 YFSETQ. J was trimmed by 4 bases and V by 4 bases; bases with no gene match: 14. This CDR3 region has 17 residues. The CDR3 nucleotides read TGCGCCAGCAGCCAGGGGGCTGGGACAGGGTCGCGAGAGACCCAGTACTTC. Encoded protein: CASSQGAGTGSRETQYF.

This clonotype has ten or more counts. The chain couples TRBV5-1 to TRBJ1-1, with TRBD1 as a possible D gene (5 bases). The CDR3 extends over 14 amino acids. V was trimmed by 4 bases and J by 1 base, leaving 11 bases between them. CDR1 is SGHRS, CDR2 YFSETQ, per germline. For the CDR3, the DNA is TGCGCCAGCAGCGCCGACGGGGCGAACACTGAAGCTTTCTTT. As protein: CASSADGANTEAFF. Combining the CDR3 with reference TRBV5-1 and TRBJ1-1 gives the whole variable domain KAGVTQTPRYLIKTRGQQVTLSCSPISGHRSVSWYQQTPGQGLQFLFEYFSETQRNKGNFPGRFSGRQFSNSRSEMNVSTLELGDSALYLCASSADGANTEAFFGQGTRLTVV.

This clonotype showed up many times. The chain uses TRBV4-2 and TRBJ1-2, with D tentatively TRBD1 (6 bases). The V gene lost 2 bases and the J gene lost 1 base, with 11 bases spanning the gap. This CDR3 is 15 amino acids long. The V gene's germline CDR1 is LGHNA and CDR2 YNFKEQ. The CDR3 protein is CASSQRDTLNYGYTF. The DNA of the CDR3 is TGTGCCAGCAGCCAACGGGACACCCTTAACTATGGCTACACCTTC.

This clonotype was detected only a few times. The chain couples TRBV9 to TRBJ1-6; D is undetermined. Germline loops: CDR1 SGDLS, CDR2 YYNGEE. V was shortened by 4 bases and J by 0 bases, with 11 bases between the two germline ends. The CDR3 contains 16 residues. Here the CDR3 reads CASSSRASSYNSPLHF. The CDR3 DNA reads TGTGCCAGCAGCTCCCGTGCGAGCTCCTATAATTCACCCCTCCACTTT.

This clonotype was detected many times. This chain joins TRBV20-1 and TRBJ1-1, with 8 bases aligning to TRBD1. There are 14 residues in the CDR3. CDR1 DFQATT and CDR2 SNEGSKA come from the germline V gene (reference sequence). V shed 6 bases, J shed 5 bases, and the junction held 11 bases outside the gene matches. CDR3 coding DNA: TGCAGTGCAGAAGTCAGGGGGCTATCTACTGAAGCTTTCTTT. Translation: CSAEVRGLSTEAFF.

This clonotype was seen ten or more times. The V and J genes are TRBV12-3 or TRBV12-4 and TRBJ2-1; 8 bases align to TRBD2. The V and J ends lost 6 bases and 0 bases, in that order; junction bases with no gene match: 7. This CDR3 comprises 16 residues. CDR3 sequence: CASRRTSGRSYNEQFF. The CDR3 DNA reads TGTGCCAGCAGACGTACTAGCGGACGCTCCTACAATGAGCAGTTCTTC.

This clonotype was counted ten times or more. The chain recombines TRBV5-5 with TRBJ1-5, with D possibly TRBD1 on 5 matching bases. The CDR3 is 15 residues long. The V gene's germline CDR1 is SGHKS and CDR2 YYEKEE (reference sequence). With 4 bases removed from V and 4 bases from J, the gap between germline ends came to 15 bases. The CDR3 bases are TGTGCCAGCAGCGCTGGGAGGGGAGAAAATCAGCCCCAGCATTTT. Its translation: CASSAGRGENQPQHF.

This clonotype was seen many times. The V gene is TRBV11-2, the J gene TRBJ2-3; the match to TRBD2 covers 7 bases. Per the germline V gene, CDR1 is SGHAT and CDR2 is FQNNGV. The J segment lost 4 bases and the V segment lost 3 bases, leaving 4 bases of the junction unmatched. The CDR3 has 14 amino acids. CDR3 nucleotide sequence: TGTGCCAGCAGCTTCGGCGGGAGATCAGATACGCAGTATTTT. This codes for CASSFGGRSDTQYF.

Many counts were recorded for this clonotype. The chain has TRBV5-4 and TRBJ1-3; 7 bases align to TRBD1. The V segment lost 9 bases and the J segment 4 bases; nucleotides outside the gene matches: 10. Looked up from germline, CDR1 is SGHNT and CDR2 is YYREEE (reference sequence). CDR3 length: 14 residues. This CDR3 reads CATRQGTAGNTIYF. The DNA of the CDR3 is TGTGCCACCAGACAGGGAACGGCCGGAAACACCATATATTTT.

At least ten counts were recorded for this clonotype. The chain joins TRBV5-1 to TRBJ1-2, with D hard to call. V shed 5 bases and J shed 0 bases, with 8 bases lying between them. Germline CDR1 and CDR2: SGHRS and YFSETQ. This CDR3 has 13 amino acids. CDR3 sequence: CASRSPPNYGYTF. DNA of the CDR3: TGCGCCAGCAGGTCGCCGCCTAACTATGGCTACACCTTC.

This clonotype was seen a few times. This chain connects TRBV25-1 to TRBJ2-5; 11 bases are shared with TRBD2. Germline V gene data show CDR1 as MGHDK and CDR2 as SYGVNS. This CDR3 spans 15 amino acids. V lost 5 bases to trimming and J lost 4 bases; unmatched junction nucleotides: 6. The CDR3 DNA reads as TGTGCCAGCAGTCAACTAGCGGGAGTAGTAGAGACCCAGTACTTC. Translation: CASSQLAGVVETQYF.

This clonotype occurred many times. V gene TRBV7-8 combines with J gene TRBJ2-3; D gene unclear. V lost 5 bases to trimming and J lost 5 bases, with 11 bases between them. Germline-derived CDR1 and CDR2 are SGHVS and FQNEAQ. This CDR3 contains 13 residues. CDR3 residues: CASSPPIEDTQYF. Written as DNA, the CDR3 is TGTGCCAGCAGCCCCCCCATCGAAGATACGCAGTATTTT.

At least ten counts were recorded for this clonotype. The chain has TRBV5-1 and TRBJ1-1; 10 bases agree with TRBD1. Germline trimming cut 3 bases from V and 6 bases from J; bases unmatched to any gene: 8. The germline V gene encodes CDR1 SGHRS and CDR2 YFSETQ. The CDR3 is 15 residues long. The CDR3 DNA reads TGCGCCAGCAGCTACCGGGACAGGGGAGTCTCTGAAGCTTTCTTT. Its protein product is CASSYRDRGVSEAFF.

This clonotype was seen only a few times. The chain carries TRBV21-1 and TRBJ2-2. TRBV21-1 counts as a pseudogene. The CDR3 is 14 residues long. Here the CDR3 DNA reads TGTGCCAGCGTCTGGCACCCAAAAGGGGGGGAGCTGTTTTTT. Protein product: CASVWHPKGGELFF.

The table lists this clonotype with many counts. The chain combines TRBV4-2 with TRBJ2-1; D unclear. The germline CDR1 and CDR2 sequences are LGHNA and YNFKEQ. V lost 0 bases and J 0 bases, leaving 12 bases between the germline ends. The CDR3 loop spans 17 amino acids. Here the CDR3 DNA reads TGTGCCAGCAGCCAAGACGCCCCAGGTAGCTCCTACAATGAGCAGTTCTTC. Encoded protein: CASSQDAPGSSYNEQFF.

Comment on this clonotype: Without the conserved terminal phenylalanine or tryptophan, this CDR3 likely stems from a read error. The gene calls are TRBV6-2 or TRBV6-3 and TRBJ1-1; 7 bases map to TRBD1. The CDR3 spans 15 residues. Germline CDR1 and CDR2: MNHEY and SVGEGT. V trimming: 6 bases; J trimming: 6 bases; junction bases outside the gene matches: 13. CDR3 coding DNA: TGTGCCAGCAGGGGCTCGGGACAGCTCTTAGCTGAAGCTTTCTCT. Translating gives CASRGSGQLLAEAFS.

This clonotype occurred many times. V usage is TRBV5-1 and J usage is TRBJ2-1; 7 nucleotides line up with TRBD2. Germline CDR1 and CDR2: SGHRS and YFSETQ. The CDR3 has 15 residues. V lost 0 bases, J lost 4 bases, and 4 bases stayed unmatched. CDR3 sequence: CASSLDVGRYNEQFF. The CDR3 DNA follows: TGCGCCAGCAGCTTGGACGTCGGGAGGTACAATGAGCAGTTCTTC.

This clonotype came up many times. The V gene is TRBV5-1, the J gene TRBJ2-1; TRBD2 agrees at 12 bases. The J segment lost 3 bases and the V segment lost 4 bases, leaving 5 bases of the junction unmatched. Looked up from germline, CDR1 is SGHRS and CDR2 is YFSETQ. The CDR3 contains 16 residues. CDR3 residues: CASSPRLAGDYNEQFF. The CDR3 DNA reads TGCGCCAGCAGCCCTAGACTAGCGGGGGACTACAATGAGCAGTTCTTC.